Here is one T cell receptor beta chain with its context. The antigen is not known. Clones were sequenced by immunoSEQ multiplex PCR, and TCRdb holds only the in-frame ones, with some missing. The table shows over 65,000 clones, with around 79% occurring only once. The CDR3 totals 13 residues. V was pared by 5 bases and J by 13 bases, with 11 bases of the junction left unmatched. Per the germline V gene, CDR1 is LNHDA and CDR2 is SQIVND (reference sequence). The record originates from a study of OX40 agonist ivuxolimab in advanced cancers. Study-wide points: CD4+ and CD8+ blood T cells expanded clonally by week 6 at 0.1 to 3.0 mg/kg.

The specimen comprised CD4+ or CD8+ T cells sorted from blood, sampled in a trial of the OX40 agonist ivuxolimab. The sequence came from an adult with an advanced solid tumor such as melanoma, head and neck, liver or kidney cancer. The V and J genes are TRBV19 and TRBJ2-1, with 7 bases identical to TRBD2. This chain's CDR3 is CASSPWGGSEQFF. CDR3 coding DNA: TGTGCCAGTAGTCCCTGGGGAGGGTCGGAACAGTTCTTC.